These T cell receptor beta chains were read from a single sample in a study of neurological immune-mediated disorders. TCRdb analysed the 5' RACE reads with MiXCR anew, one entry per CDR3 protein. The table shows approximately 59,000 distinct CDR3 sequences, with roughly 4.9% occurring only once. Sequenced input: PBMCs. Receptor source: a human donor with multiple sclerosis. The donor label of this sample is uncertain. Both conserved end residues are trimmed from each CDR3.

len	v_gene	CDR3aa
13	TRBV20-1	SARDPSGPGDTQY
12	TRBV5-1	ASRGQGLFYEQY
12	TRBV7-9	ASSLQGGNYGYT
12	TRBV6-1	ASSLGTEGYEQY
12	TRBV6-4	ASSPSGENTEAF
14	TRBV12-5	ASGLGVGTGGTEAF
10	TRBV20-1	SARDDSGELF
10	TRBV7-2	ASTQDTGELF
13	TRBV29-1	SVYIRDTNNYGYT
11	TRBV20-1	SARGGVDTEAF
11	TRBV7-9	ASSRGTLRGYT
13	TRBV7-2	ASSFDRGALYGYT
12	TRBV20-1	SATDGNLNSPLH
13	TRBV12-3/TRBV12-4	ASSFAAEPNEKLF
13	TRBV6-6	ASKREGGAYNEQF
12	TRBV10-3	AITLDRANTEAF
12	TRBV29-1	SVEGQGAGETQY
12	TRBV6-5	ASSSDRVRNEQF
12	TRBV20-1	SARVAGGTDTQY
13	TRBV5-1	ASSLLGRGNEKLF
15	TRBV15	ATSRGGVAGGLETQY
13	TRBV20-1	SARDELEGYEKLF
13	TRBV20-1	SARDRGYNVYEQY
12	TRBV11-2	ASSPTAGYTEAF
13	TRBV5-5	ASYPTGGPGNTIY
11	TRBV12-3/TRBV12-4	ASSNRGNYGYT
10	TRBV11-2	ASRAGGYEQF
14	TRBV4-1	ASSQQGGGQANGYT
14	TRBV7-2	ASSLEPLGIRDEQY
13	TRBV5-1	ASSLGDGTNEKLF
15	TRBV4-1	ASSQDRRSRGLTEAF
11	TRBV5-1	ASSLDRAYEQY
12	TRBV10-3	AISPRDLSGEQF
12	TRBV20-1	SASPGVGGNTIY
12	TRBV5-1	ASSWGLASGELF
13	TRBV13	ASSLPGVSTDTQY
12	TRBV5-1	ASSLRDRGSEQY
10	TRBV7-2	ASSLSFVEQF
11	TRBV20-1	SATSGGGNEQF